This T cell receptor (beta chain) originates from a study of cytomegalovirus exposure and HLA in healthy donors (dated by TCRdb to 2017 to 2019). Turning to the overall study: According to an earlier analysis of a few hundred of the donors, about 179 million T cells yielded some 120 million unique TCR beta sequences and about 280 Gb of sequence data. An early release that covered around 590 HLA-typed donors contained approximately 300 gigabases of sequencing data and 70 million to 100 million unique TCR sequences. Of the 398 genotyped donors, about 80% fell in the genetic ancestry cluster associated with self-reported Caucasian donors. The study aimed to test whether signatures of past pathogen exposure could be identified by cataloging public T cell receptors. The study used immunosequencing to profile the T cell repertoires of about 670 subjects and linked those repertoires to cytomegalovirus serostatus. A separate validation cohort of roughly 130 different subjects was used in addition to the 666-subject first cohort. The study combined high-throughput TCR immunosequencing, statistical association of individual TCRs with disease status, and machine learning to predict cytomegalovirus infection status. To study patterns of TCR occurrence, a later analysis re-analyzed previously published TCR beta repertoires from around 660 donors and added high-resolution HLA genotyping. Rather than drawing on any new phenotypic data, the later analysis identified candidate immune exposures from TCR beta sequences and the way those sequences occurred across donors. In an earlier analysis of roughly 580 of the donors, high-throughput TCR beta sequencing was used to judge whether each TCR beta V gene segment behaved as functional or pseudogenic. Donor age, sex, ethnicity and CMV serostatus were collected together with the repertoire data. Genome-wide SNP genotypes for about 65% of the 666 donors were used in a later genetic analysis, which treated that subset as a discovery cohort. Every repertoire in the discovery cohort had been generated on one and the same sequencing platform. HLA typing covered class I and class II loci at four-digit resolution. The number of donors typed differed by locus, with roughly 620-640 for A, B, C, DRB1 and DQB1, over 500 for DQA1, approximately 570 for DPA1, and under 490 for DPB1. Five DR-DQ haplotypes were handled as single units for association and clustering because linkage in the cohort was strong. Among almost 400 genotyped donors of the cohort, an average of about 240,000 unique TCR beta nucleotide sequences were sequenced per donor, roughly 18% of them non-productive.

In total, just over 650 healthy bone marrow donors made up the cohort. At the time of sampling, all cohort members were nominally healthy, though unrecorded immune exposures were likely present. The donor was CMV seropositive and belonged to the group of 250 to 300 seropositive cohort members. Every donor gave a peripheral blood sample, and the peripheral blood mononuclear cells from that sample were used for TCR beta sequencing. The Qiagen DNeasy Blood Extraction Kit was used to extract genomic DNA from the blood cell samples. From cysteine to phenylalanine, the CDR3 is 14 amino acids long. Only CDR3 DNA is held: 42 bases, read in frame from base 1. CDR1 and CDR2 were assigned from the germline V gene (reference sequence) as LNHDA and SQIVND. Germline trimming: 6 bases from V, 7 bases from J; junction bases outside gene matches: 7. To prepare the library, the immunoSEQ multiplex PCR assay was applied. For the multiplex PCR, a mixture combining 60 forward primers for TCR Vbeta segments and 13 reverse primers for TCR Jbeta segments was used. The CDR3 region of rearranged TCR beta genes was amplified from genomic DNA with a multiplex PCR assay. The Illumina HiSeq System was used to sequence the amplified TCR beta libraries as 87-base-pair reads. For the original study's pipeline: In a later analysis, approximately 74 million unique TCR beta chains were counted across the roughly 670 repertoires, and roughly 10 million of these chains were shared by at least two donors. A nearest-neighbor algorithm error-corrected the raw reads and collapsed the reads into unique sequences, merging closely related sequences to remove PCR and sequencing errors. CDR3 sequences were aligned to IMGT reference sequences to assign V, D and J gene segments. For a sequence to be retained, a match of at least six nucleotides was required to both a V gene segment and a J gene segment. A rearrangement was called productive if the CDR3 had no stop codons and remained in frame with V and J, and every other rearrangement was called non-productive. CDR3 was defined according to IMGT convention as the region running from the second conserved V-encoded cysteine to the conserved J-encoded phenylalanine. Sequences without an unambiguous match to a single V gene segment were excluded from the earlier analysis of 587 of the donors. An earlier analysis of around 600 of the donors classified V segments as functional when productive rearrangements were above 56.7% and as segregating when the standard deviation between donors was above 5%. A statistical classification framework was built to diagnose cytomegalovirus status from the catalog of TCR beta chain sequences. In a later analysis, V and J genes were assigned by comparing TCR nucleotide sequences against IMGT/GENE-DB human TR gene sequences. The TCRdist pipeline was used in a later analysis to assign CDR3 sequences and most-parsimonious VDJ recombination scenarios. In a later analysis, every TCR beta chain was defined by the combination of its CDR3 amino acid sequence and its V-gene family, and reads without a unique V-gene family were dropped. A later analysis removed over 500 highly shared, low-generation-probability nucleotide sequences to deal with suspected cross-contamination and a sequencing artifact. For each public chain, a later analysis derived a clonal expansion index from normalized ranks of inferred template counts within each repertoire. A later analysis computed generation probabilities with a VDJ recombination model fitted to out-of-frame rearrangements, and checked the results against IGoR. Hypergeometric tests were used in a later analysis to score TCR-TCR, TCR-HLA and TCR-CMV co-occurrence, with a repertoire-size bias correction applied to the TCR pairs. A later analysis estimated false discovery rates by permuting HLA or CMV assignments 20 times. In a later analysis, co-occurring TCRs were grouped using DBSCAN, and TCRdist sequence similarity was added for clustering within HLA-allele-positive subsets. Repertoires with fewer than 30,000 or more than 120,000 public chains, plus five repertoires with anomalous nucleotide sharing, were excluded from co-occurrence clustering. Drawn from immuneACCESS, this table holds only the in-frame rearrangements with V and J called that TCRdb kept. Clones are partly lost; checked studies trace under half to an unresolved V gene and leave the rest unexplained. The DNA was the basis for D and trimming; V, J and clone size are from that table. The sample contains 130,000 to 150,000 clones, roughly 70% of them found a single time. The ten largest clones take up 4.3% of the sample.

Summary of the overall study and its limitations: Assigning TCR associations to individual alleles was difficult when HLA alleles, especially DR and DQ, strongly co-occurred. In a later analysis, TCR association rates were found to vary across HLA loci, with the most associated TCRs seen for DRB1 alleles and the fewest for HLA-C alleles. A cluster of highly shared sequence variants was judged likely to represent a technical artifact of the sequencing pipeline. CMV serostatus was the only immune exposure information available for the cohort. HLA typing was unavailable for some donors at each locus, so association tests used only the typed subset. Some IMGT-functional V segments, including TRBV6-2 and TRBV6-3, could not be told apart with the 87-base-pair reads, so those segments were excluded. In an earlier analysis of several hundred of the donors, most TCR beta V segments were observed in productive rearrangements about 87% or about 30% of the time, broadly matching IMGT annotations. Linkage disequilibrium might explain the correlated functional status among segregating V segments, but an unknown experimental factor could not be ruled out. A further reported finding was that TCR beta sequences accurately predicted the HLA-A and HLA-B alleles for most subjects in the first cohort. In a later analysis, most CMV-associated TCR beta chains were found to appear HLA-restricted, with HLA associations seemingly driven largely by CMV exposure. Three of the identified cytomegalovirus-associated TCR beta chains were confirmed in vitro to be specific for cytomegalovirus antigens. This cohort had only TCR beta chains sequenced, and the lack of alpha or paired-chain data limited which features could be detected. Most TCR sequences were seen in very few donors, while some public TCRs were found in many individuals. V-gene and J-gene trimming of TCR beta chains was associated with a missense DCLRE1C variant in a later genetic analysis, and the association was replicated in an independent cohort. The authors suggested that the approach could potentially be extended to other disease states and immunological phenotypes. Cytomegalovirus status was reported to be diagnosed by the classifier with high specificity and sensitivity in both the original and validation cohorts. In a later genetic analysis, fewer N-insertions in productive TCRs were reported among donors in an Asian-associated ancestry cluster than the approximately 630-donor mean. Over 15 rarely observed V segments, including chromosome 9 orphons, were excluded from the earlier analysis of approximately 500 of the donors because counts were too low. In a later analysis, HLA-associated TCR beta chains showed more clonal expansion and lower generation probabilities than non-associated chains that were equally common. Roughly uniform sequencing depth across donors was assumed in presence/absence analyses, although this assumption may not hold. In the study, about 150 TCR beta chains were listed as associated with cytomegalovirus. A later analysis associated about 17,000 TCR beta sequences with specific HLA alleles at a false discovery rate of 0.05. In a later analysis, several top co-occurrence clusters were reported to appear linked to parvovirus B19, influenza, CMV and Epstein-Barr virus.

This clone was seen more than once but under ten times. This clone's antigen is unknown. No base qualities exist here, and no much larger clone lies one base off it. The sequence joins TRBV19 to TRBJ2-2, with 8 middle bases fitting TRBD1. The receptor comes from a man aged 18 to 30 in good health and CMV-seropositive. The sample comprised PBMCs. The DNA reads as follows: TGTGCCAGTAGGTCAGGGGGCGCGGGCGGGGAGCTGTTTTTT. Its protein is CASRSGGAGGELFF.